This is a list of T cell receptor beta chains from one sample in a study of cytomegalovirus exposure and HLA in healthy donors. TCRdb's table, derived via immunoSEQ multiplex PCR, lists solely in-frame clones and lacks some. The table records about 200,000 clones, roughly 80% of them present only once. The source material was PBMCs. Source of these receptors: a man younger than 40 in good health and CMV-seronegative. Each CDR3 is given with its conserved first and last residue. The D gene is left open where the match is weak. Clone size is given for some rows only: seen once, a few or many times, or a class if the clone is expanded.

d_call: -; v_call: TRBV28; j_call: TRBJ1-6; clone_size: -; cdr3_aa: CASSSGASPLHF; cdr3_nt: TGTGCCAGCAGTTCAGGGGCTTCACCCCTCCACTTT
d_call: -; v_call: TRBV7-6; j_call: TRBJ1-1; clone_size: once; cdr3_aa: CASTVREGGNTEAFF; cdr3_nt: TGTGCCAGCACCGTACGGGAGGGGGGCAACACTGAAGCTTTCTTT
d_call: -; v_call: TRBV6-5; j_call: TRBJ2-7; clone_size: -; cdr3_aa: CASSNPVSYEQYF; cdr3_nt: TGTGCCAGCAGTAACCCCGTATCCTACGAGCAGTACTTC
d_call: TRBD1; v_call: TRBV29-1; j_call: TRBJ1-1; clone_size: -; cdr3_aa: CSVLPVDRGLEAFF; cdr3_nt: TGCAGCGTCTTACCCGTAGACAGGGGGCTTGAAGCTTTCTTT
d_call: TRBD1; v_call: TRBV6-1; j_call: TRBJ1-6; clone_size: -; cdr3_aa: CASSETGLSPLHF; cdr3_nt: TGTGCCAGCAGTGAGACAGGGCTCTCACCCCTCCACTTT
d_call: TRBD1; v_call: TRBV5-6; j_call: TRBJ1-2; clone_size: -; cdr3_aa: CASSPDRDYGYTF; cdr3_nt: TGTGCCAGCAGCCCCGACAGGGACTATGGCTACACCTTC
d_call: -; v_call: TRBV11-1; j_call: TRBJ2-3; clone_size: -; cdr3_aa: CASSARQNTQYF; cdr3_nt: TGTGCCAGCAGCGCCCGACAGAATACGCAGTATTTT
d_call: -; v_call: TRBV28; j_call: TRBJ1-2; clone_size: -; cdr3_aa: CASSLPEAAYGYTF; cdr3_nt: TGTGCCAGCAGTTTACCAGAGGCCGCCTATGGCTACACCTTC
d_call: -; v_call: TRBV5-4; j_call: TRBJ2-5; clone_size: -; cdr3_aa: CASSTKQGQETQYF; cdr3_nt: TGTGCCAGCAGCACAAAACAGGGACAAGAGACCCAGTACTTC
d_call: TRBD1; v_call: TRBV6-5; j_call: TRBJ2-1; clone_size: -; cdr3_aa: CASIRQGTQVEQFF; cdr3_nt: TGTGCCAGCATACGACAGGGGACACAGGTTGAGCAGTTCTTC
d_call: TRBD2; v_call: TRBV9; j_call: TRBJ2-1; clone_size: -; cdr3_aa: CASSPRGGIIQNEQFF; cdr3_nt: TGTGCCAGCAGCCCCCGGGGAGGGATAATACAGAATGAGCAGTTCTTC
d_call: -; v_call: TRBV27; j_call: TRBJ1-6; clone_size: -; cdr3_aa: CASSLSTDRMNSPLHF; cdr3_nt: TGTGCCAGCAGTTTATCGACAGACAGGATGAATTCACCCCTCCACTTT
d_call: TRBD2; v_call: TRBV11-1; j_call: TRBJ2-1; clone_size: once; cdr3_aa: CASSFLAGGDEQFF; cdr3_nt: TGTGCCAGCAGCTTCCTAGCGGGGGGGGATGAGCAGTTCTTC
d_call: -; v_call: TRBV21-1; j_call: TRBJ2-7; clone_size: -; cdr3_aa: CATPGRGSYEQYF; cdr3_nt: TGTGCCACCCCCGGCCGAGGCTCCTACGAGCAGTACTTC
d_call: TRBD1; v_call: TRBV23-1; j_call: TRBJ1-5; clone_size: -; cdr3_aa: CASAPGTDNQPQHF; cdr3_nt: TGCGCCAGCGCGCCCGGGACAGACAATCAGCCCCAGCATTTT
d_call: TRBD1; v_call: TRBV19; j_call: TRBJ1-3; clone_size: -; cdr3_aa: CASNDGQAGNTIYF; cdr3_nt: TGTGCCAGTAATGATGGACAGGCTGGAAACACCATATATTTT
d_call: TRBD1; v_call: TRBV4-3; j_call: TRBJ1-4; clone_size: -; cdr3_aa: CASSQVWTGGAGEKLFF; cdr3_nt: TGCGCCAGCAGCCAAGTGTGGACAGGGGGCGCCGGTGAAAAACTGTTTTTT
d_call: -; v_call: TRBV6-6; j_call: TRBJ2-7; clone_size: -; cdr3_aa: CASSTLGQFVTYEQYF; cdr3_nt: TGTGCCAGCAGTACCTTAGGACAGTTTGTTACCTACGAGCAGTACTTC
d_call: TRBD1; v_call: TRBV6-5; j_call: TRBJ1-3; clone_size: -; cdr3_aa: CASSYDRGNTIYF; cdr3_nt: TGTGCCAGCAGTTACGACAGGGGCAACACCATATATTTT
d_call: -; v_call: TRBV7-3; j_call: TRBJ2-1; clone_size: -; cdr3_aa: CASSSKVASYNEQFF; cdr3_nt: TGTGCCAGCAGCTCTAAGGTAGCTTCCTACAATGAGCAGTTCTTC
d_call: -; v_call: TRBV6-6; j_call: TRBJ1-1; clone_size: -; cdr3_aa: CASSYRLNTEAFF; cdr3_nt: TGTGCCAGCAGTTACCGTTTGAACACTGAAGCTTTCTTT
d_call: TRBD1; v_call: TRBV11-2; j_call: TRBJ1-3; clone_size: -; cdr3_aa: CASSLLQGANTIYF; cdr3_nt: TGTGCCAGCAGCTTACTGCAGGGGGCTAACACCATATATTTT
d_call: -; v_call: TRBV18; j_call: TRBJ1-3; clone_size: -; cdr3_aa: CASSLKHTGNEVGNTIYF; cdr3_nt: TGTGCCAGCTCACTAAAGCATACGGGGAACGAAGTTGGAAACACCATATATTTT
d_call: TRBD1; v_call: TRBV6-1; j_call: TRBJ2-3; clone_size: -; cdr3_aa: CASKLTGQGTDTQYF; cdr3_nt: TGTGCCAGCAAACTGACGGGACAGGGCACAGATACGCAGTATTTT
d_call: -; v_call: TRBV7-8; j_call: TRBJ2-5; clone_size: -; cdr3_aa: CASSPGETQYF; cdr3_nt: TGTGCCAGCAGCCCCGGTGAGACCCAGTACTTC
d_call: TRBD1; v_call: TRBV7-9; j_call: TRBJ1-2; clone_size: -; cdr3_aa: CASSLGTETGYTF; cdr3_nt: TGTGCCAGCAGCTTGGGGACAGAGACAGGCTACACCTTC
d_call: TRBD2; v_call: TRBV27; j_call: TRBJ2-2; clone_size: -; cdr3_aa: CASSFYPTSGVGIGELFF; cdr3_nt: TGTGCCAGCAGTTTCTACCCCACTAGCGGGGTGGGGATCGGGGAGCTGTTTTTT
d_call: -; v_call: TRBV15; j_call: TRBJ2-1; clone_size: few; cdr3_aa: CATSRVGEGRRNEQFF; cdr3_nt: TGTGCCACCAGCAGAGTTGGCGAGGGAAGACGGAATGAGCAGTTCTTC
d_call: TRBD1; v_call: TRBV6-6; j_call: TRBJ1-4; clone_size: -; cdr3_aa: CASSYLKGANEKLFF; cdr3_nt: TGTGCCAGCAGTTATCTAAAGGGGGCAAATGAAAAACTGTTTTTT
d_call: TRBD2; v_call: TRBV2; j_call: TRBJ2-3; clone_size: -; cdr3_aa: CASRAGGYTDTQYF; cdr3_nt: TGTGCCAGCAGGGCGGGGGGGTACACAGATACGCAGTATTTT
d_call: TRBD2; v_call: TRBV6-6; j_call: TRBJ2-2; clone_size: -; cdr3_aa: CASSLAGGNTGELFF; cdr3_nt: TGTGCCAGCAGTTTAGCGGGGGGTAACACCGGGGAGCTGTTTTTT
d_call: TRBD1; v_call: TRBV18; j_call: TRBJ2-7; clone_size: -; cdr3_aa: CASTGTGPYEQYF; cdr3_nt: TGTGCCAGTACCGGGACAGGGCCCTACGAGCAGTACTTC
d_call: -; v_call: TRBV19; j_call: TRBJ1-2; clone_size: once; cdr3_aa: CAGRRGTPRRGYTF; cdr3_nt: TGTGCCGGCCGGAGGGGTACCCCTCGGCGGGGCTACACCTTC
d_call: -; v_call: TRBV5-6; j_call: TRBJ2-3; clone_size: -; cdr3_aa: CASSLMGTGTDTQYF; cdr3_nt: TGTGCCAGCAGCTTGATGGGTACAGGCACAGATACGCAGTATTTT
d_call: TRBD1; v_call: TRBV7-7; j_call: TRBJ1-5; clone_size: -; cdr3_aa: CASSLVDREANQPQHF; cdr3_nt: TGTGCTAGCAGCTTAGTGGACAGGGAGGCGAACCAGCCCCAGCATTTT
d_call: TRBD1; v_call: TRBV6-5; j_call: TRBJ1-2; clone_size: -; cdr3_aa: CASSPTGGYGYTF; cdr3_nt: TGTGCCAGCAGTCCAACAGGGGGCTATGGCTACACCTTC
d_call: -; v_call: TRBV19; j_call: TRBJ2-5; clone_size: -; cdr3_aa: CASSISPQETQYF; cdr3_nt: TGTGCCAGTAGTATATCTCCGCAAGAGACCCAGTACTTC
d_call: -; v_call: TRBV2; j_call: TRBJ2-1; clone_size: -; cdr3_aa: CASSEPQGLSYNEQFF; cdr3_nt: TGTGCCAGCAGTGAACCCCAGGGCCTCTCCTACAATGAGCAGTTCTTC
d_call: -; v_call: TRBV7-2; j_call: TRBJ2-1; clone_size: -; cdr3_aa: CASSLARGLEQFF; cdr3_nt: TGTGCCAGCAGCTTAGCGCGAGGTCTTGAGCAGTTCTTC
d_call: TRBD1; v_call: TRBV5-1; j_call: TRBJ1-2; clone_size: -; cdr3_aa: CASSGKRDRGRVGNYGYTF; cdr3_nt: TGCGCCAGCAGCGGAAAAAGGGACAGGGGGCGAGTGGGAAACTATGGCTACACCTTC
d_call: -; v_call: TRBV29-1; j_call: TRBJ1-1; clone_size: -; cdr3_aa: CSVVGQKAFF; cdr3_nt: TGCAGCGTTGTGGGACAAAAAGCTTTCTTT
d_call: TRBD1; v_call: TRBV14; j_call: TRBJ2-7; clone_size: few; cdr3_aa: CASSLDRAYEQYF; cdr3_nt: TGTGCCAGCAGCCTTGACAGGGCCTACGAGCAGTACTTC
d_call: TRBD1; v_call: TRBV9; j_call: TRBJ1-1; clone_size: -; cdr3_aa: CASSATGVRSTEAFF; cdr3_nt: TGTGCCAGCAGCGCGACAGGGGTCCGGTCCACTGAAGCTTTCTTT
d_call: TRBD2; v_call: TRBV5-1; j_call: TRBJ2-7; clone_size: -; cdr3_aa: CASSYRGGPNEQYF; cdr3_nt: TGCGCCAGCTCCTATCGGGGGGGGCCCAACGAGCAGTACTTC